Shown below are 25 T cell receptor beta chains from a single sample sequenced in a study of blood T cell repertoires in COVID-19. Sequencing used immunoSEQ multiplex PCR; TCRdb keeps in-frame clones, though not all of them. This sample has roughly 250,000 clones; around 86% occur once, and the top ten carry 2.5% to 3.5%. Material for sequencing was PBMCs or T cells enriched from blood (not recorded which). The receptor source for this set is a woman between 40 and 50 years old with acute COVID-19.

The chain is built from TRBV28 and TRBJ2-7; 11 nucleotides line up with TRBD2. The J segment lost 3 bases and the V segment lost 4 bases, leaving 5 bases of the junction unmatched. CDR3 size: 15 residues. CDR1 and CDR2 from the germline V gene are MDHEN and SYDVKM. The CDR3 loop reads CASSSASGRFYEQYF. The CDR3 coding sequence is TGTGCCAGCAGTTCTGCTAGCGGGAGGTTCTACGAGCAGTACTTC.

This clone showed up just a few times. The chain employs TRBV4-1 and TRBJ2-2; 8 bases map to TRBD2. V was clipped by 1 base and J by 1 base; unmatched bases: 2. This CDR3 is 16 amino acids long. The germline CDR1 and CDR2 sequences are MGHRA and YSYEKL. In DNA form, the CDR3 reads TGCGCCAGCAGCCAAGGACTAGCGCTGAACACCGGGGAGCTGTTTTTT. It translates to CASSQGLALNTGELFF.

CDR3 DNA: TGCAGCGTTTTTATACAGGGGGGGATCGAAGCTTTCTTT. This translates into CSVFIQGGIEAFF. This sequence joins TRBV29-1 and TRBJ1-1, with 8 bases lining up with TRBD1. Germline V gene lookup returns CDR1 SQVTM and CDR2 ANQGSEA. The trim removed 5 bases at V and 8 bases at J, leaving 10 bases unmatched. The CDR3 runs 13 residues. The variable domain in full, with the rest retrieved from reference TRBV29-1 and TRBJ1-1, is SAVISQKPSRDICQRGTSLTIQCQVDSQVTMMFWYRQQPGQSLTLIATANQGSEATYESGFVIDKFPISRPNLTFSTLTVSNMSPEDSSIYLCSVFIQGGIEAFFGQGTRLTVV.

J is TRBJ2-7 and V is TRBV7-2; 11 bases are a match to TRBD2. CDR3 length: 16 residues. J gave up 2 bases and V 5 bases, and 8 bases lay outside the gene matches. The germline V gene has CDR1 SGHTA and CDR2 FQGNSA. DNA for the CDR3: TGTGCCAGCAGCCCCTTGCCTAGCGGGAGGCCCTACGAGCAGTACTTC. The encoded protein is CASSPLPSGRPYEQYF.

CDR3 in amino acids: CAISELGNTEAFF. CDR3 sequence (DNA): TGTGCCATCAGTGAGCTAGGGAACACTGAAGCTTTCTTT. The V gene is TRBV10-3, the J gene TRBJ1-1; D gene ambiguous. Trimming took 2 bases from V and 1 from J, leaving 5 bases between them. The germline V gene has CDR1 ENHRY and CDR2 SYGVKD. This CDR3 spans 13 amino acids.

The rearrangement joins TRBV7-9 to TRBJ2-1; no definite D call. CDR1 and CDR2 (germline): SEHNR, FQNEAQ (reference sequence). Trimming took off 1 base at V and 0 bases at J, with 7 bases between the two ends. The CDR3 is 15 amino acids. The CDR3 loop reads CASSLGVSSYNEQFF. As DNA, the CDR3 is TGTGCCAGCAGCTTAGGCGTGAGCTCCTACAATGAGCAGTTCTTC.

About this clone itself: Mismatch with germline at one junction end may stem from a read error. The rearrangement joins TRBV12-3 or TRBV12-4 to TRBJ1-3; 7 bases agree with TRBD1. The CDR3 is made up of 11 amino acids. This chain's CDR3 is CASSLERGTDF. The DNA for the CDR3 is TGTGCCAGCAGTTTAGAGAGAGGGACAGATTTT.

This sequence joins TRBV19 and TRBJ1-1, with a tentative D call TRBD1 (6 bases). CDR3 length: 14 residues. V lost 11 bases to trimming and J lost 5 bases, with 21 bases between them. CDR1 LNHDA and CDR2 SQIVND come from the germline V gene (reference sequence). CDR3 protein: CASVGGGKSTEAFF. The CDR3 nucleotides are TGTGCCTCTGTAGGTGGGGGCAAAAGTACTGAAGCTTTCTTT.

This sequence joins TRBV10-3 and TRBJ2-5; perhaps TRBD1 as D (6 bases). The CDR3 length is 15 residues. Between the trimmed V and J ends, which lost 2 bases and 2 bases, there was a span of 12 bases. Germline values: CDR1 ENHRY, CDR2 SYGVKD. CDR3 amino acids: CAISEPTGGQETQYF. The CDR3 nucleotides are TGTGCCATCAGTGAGCCGACAGGTGGGCAAGAGACCCAGTACTTC.

The rearrangement uses TRBV5-6 and TRBJ2-2; possible D gene TRBD2, 6 bases. V gave up 4 bases and J gave up 3 bases, with 16 bases separating them. The CDR3 contains 16 residues. CDR1 is SGHDT and CDR2 is YYEEEE in the germline V gene. Here the CDR3 DNA reads TGTGCCAGCAGCCCTAGGAGGGCCCGCGACACCGGGGAGCTGTTTTTT. Protein: CASSPRRARDTGELFF. Filled out from reference TRBV5-6 and TRBJ2-2, the complete variable domain reads DAGVTQSPTHLIKTRGQQVTLRCSPKSGHDTVSWYQQALGQGPQFIFQYYEEEERQRGNFPDRFSGHQFPNYSSELNVNALLLGDSALYLCASSPRRARDTGELFFGEGSRLTVL.

The rearrangement joins TRBV15 to TRBJ1-2, with D tentatively TRBD1 (6 bases). CDR1 and CDR2 from the germline V gene are LNHNV and YYDKDF (reference sequence). This CDR3 is built from 15 residues. V was trimmed by 1 base and J by 5 bases, leaving 14 bases between them. The CDR3 region is CATSRVRGGRYGYTF. The DNA for the CDR3 is TGTGCCACCAGCAGAGTAAGGGGGGGCCGATATGGCTACACCTTC.

This chain connects TRBV19 to TRBJ2-3; 8 bases match TRBD1. CDR1 and CDR2 (germline): LNHDA, SQIVND (reference sequence). V shed 5 bases and J 6 bases; nucleotides not matched to a gene: 7. The CDR3 spans 14 residues. Written as DNA, the CDR3 is TGTGCCAGTAGTCAACAGGGGGTAGGGGATACGCAGTATTTT. This translates into CASSQQGVGDTQYF. Looking up the rest from reference TRBV19 and TRBJ2-3 gives the full variable domain: DGGITQSPKYLFRKEGQNVTLSCEQNLNHDAMYWYRQDPGQGLRLIYYSQIVNDFQKGDIAEGYSVSREKKESFPLTVTSAQKNPTAFYLCASSQQGVGDTQYFGPGTRLTVL.

CDR3 protein: CASGPSGTYEQYF. The CDR3 nucleotides read TGTGCCAGCGGACCTAGCGGGACCTACGAGCAGTACTTC. The gene calls are TRBV18 and TRBJ2-7; 9 bases are shared with TRBD2. With 8 bases clipped from V and 2 bases from J, the junction kept 4 bases outside the gene matches. There are 13 residues in the CDR3. Germline CDR1 KGHSH, CDR2 LQKENI.

The J gene is TRBJ2-1, the V gene TRBV4-2, with 7 bases matching TRBD1. Germline V gene lookup returns CDR1 LGHNA and CDR2 YNFKEQ. V lost 3 bases, J lost 7 bases, and 9 bases stayed unmatched. The CDR3 loop spans 15 amino acids. CDR3 DNA sequence: TGTGCCAGCAGCCAGGTAGACAGGGACATGAATGAGCAGTTCTTC. Translating gives CASSQVDRDMNEQFF.

The chain employs TRBV3-1 (or the pseudogene TRBV3-2) and TRBJ1-2; D is perhaps TRBD1 (5 bases). CDR1 is LGHDT and CDR2 is YNNKEL in the germline V gene (reference sequence). Trimming removed 1 base from V and 7 bases from J, with 10 bases in between. This CDR3 is built from 13 residues. The CDR3 here is CASSQGRQGGYTF. CDR3 nucleotide sequence: TGTGCCAGCAGCCAAGGACGGCAGGGTGGCTACACCTTC.

J is TRBJ1-2 and V is TRBV29-1; D is unclear. This CDR3 is built from 15 residues. Germline lookup yields CDR1 SQVTM and CDR2 ANQGSEA. Trimming pared 4 bases from V and 0 bases from J, leaving 15 bases between. In DNA, the CDR3 is TGCAGCGTTGTTTTAGCTAATACCGCTAACTATGGCTACACCTTC. Translating gives CSVVLANTANYGYTF.

This chain connects TRBV2 to TRBJ2-2; 7 bases align to TRBD2. This CDR3 region has 16 residues. V shed 3 bases, J shed 2 bases, and the junction held 6 bases outside the gene matches. Germline V lookup: CDR1 SNHLY, CDR2 FYNNEI. The CDR3 reads CASSDLGLQNTGELFF. The CDR3 bases are TGTGCCAGCAGTGATTTGGGACTACAAAACACCGGGGAGCTGTTTTTT.

V usage is TRBV4-2 and J usage is TRBJ2-1, with TRBD2 as a possible D gene (6 bases). V lost 1 base and J 5 bases, leaving 15 bases between the germline ends. CDR1 LGHNA and CDR2 YNFKEQ come from the germline V gene. This CDR3 has 16 amino acids. The CDR3 DNA is TGTGCCAGCAGCCAAGCTCGGGACTTATATGACAATGAGCAGTTCTTC. Amino acid sequence: CASSQARDLYDNEQFF.

This clone appeared a single time. The chain couples TRBV5-1 to TRBJ2-3, with D possibly matching TRBD2 (5 bases). Germline V CDR1 and CDR2: SGHRS, YFSETQ. CDR3 length: 15 amino acids. Trimming shortened V by 1 base and J by 1 base, and 10 bases separated the two germline ends. The CDR3 sequence is CASSLLSGGTDTQYF. CDR3 DNA sequence: TGCGCCAGCAGCTTGTTGAGCGGTGGCACAGATACGCAGTATTTT.

This chain joins TRBV7-9 and TRBJ2-5; 9 bases map to TRBD2. V gave up 1 base and J gave up 4 bases; unmatched junction bases: 16. The CDR3 runs 19 residues. CDR1 is SEHNR and CDR2 is FQNEAQ in the germline V gene (reference sequence). DNA of the CDR3: TGTGCCAGCAGCTTAGATTGGCTAGCGGGACCCACACCTCGAGAGACCCAGTACTTC. The encoded protein is CASSLDWLAGPTPRETQYF.

The chain carries TRBV18 and TRBJ2-7; weak D call: TRBD2 (7 bases). Germline V CDR1 and CDR2: KGHSH, LQKENI. CDR3 length: 16 residues. Trimming stripped 1 base from V and 2 bases from J, with 15 bases between. This CDR3 reads CASSPQGGPLTYEQYF. CDR3 nucleotide sequence: TGTGCCAGCTCACCACAGGGGGGGCCCCTCACCTACGAGCAGTACTTC.

This clone was detected once. The genes are TRBV5-1 and TRBJ2-2, with 7 bases fitting TRBD1. The V gene end was trimmed by 0 bases and the J gene end by 0 bases; junction bases not matched to a gene: 2. This CDR3 spans 16 amino acids. CDR1 is SGHRS and CDR2 is YFSETQ in the germline V gene. The CDR3: CASSLGGTANTGELFF. CDR3 DNA: TGCGCCAGCAGCTTGGGAGGGACAGCGAACACCGGGGAGCTGTTTTTT.

V usage is TRBV7-2 and J usage is TRBJ1-2; tentative D call: TRBD1 (5 bases). CDR3 length: 15 residues. Trimming left V 5 bases short and J 2 bases short, with 15 bases between. The germline CDR1 and CDR2 sequences are SGHTA and FQGNSA. CDR3 DNA: TGTGCCAGCAGCCTAGGGCACGGGGGAAACTATGGCTACACCTTC. The encoded protein is CASSLGHGGNYGYTF.

The chain combines TRBV27 with TRBJ2-3; 7 bases are a match to TRBD2. The trim removed 8 bases at V and 4 bases at J, leaving 3 bases unmatched. In germline, CDR1 is MNHEY, CDR2 SMNVEV (reference sequence). The CDR3 is 12 residues long. CDR3 sequence: CASGLVADTQYF. CDR3 in DNA: TGTGCCAGCGGACTAGTTGCAGATACGCAGTATTTT.

This clone was found once. The chain combines TRBV3-1 (or the pseudogene TRBV3-2) with TRBJ1-2; 12 nucleotides agree with TRBD1. The CDR3 has 14 amino acids. Germline loops: CDR1 LGHDT, CDR2 YNNKEL (reference sequence). V was pared by 1 base and J by 8 bases, with 2 bases of the junction left unmatched. CDR3 in amino acids: CASSQGDRGRGYTF. DNA for the CDR3: TGTGCCAGCAGCCAAGGGGACAGGGGGCGCGGCTACACCTTC.